A single T cell receptor (beta chain) is shown here with its context. No antigen is known for it. These data are taken from a study of post-analysis software for immune sequencing data. Prepared TCR beta cDNA libraries contained unique molecular identifiers. MiXCR, run by TCRdb on the PCR reads, gives a single entry per CDR3 protein. The table lists hundreds of thousands of distinct CDR3 sequences, more than 50% of them singletons. In germline, CDR1 is SEHNR, CDR2 FQNEAQ (reference sequence). CDR3 length: 14 amino acids. V lost 11 bases to trimming and J lost 8 bases, with 22 bases between them. General study findings and limits: Patients had higher frequencies than controls of a few TRBV segments, including TRBV5-6, TRBV5-1 and TRBV20-1.

The TCR sequence derives from a girl aged 2-10 years with multiple sclerosis. The chain combines TRBV7-9 with TRBJ2-1; a possible D gene is TRBD1 (8 bases). Sequencing input: blood. The CDR3 nucleotides read TGTGCCGCTGGGGGGGACAGGAGATCCGATGAGCAGTTCTTC. Its translation is CAAGGDRRSDEQFF.